The TCR beta chain under discussion was sequenced for a study of shared clonotypes between healthy human individuals (dated by TCRdb to the early 2020s). About the study as a whole: Two women and a few men aged 18 to 49 years were included in the cohort. For each donor, CD4 naive and CD4 memory were each run on three plates, CD8 naive on two plates, and CD8 memory on one plate. The study deeply sequenced blood TCR repertoires of five healthy adults to estimate repertoire size and the extent of clonotype sharing between individuals. Libraries were prepared and TCR repertoires were sequenced by different laboratories using diverse techniques, in order to increase sequencing depth and limit assay-specific biases. Between about 0.85 and 8.9 billion PBMCs per donor were obtained by leukapheresis.

The donors were healthy, HIV-negative adults who had no recently reported acute infections or vaccinations. Every donor was a Caucasian adult residing in Nashville, Tennessee, USA. CD4+ T cells were enriched by magnetic negative selection; naive cells were then positively selected on CD45RA, and the negative fraction formed the memory subset. Blood was collected by leukapheresis, and PBMCs were isolated by Ficoll-Histopaque density gradient centrifugation and then cryopreserved in liquid nitrogen vapor phase. Analytical flow cytometry was used to check the purity and quantity of each magnetically sorted T cell population. From each sorted fraction, genomic DNA was isolated and quantified by UV absorbance on a Nanodrop 2000c. TCR CDR3 regions were amplified from genomic DNA by multiplex PCR using the deep immunoSEQ assay. Extracted genomic DNA from each cell subset was distributed evenly across all wells of several immunoSEQ 96-well plates, and each plate was treated as a replicate. For sorted subsets, around 0.2 ug genomic DNA, equal to 25,000 to 35,000 T cell genomes, was loaded into each replicate PCR. The purified libraries were quantified using a Qubit 3.0 fluorometer, sized with a Bioanalyzer 2100, and then quantified again using the KAPA Library Quantification kit. Every immunoSEQ 96-well plate was sequenced on a separate single-read 150-cycle Illumina NextSeq 550 flow cell. Under the source paper's analysis protocol: Because the immunoSEQ output held only junctional sequences and lacked quality scores, the filtering could not match the filtering applied to full-length reads. Sequences were annotated with PyIR, a Python wrapper for IgBLAST v1.9, using IMGT germline references to assign V/J genes and CDR3. Reads were filtered out if the reads had weak V/J assignments (E-value above 1e-6), no CDR3, stop codons, out-of-frame junctions, or ambiguous translated residues. V3J clonotypes were defined as sequences sharing an identical inferred V gene, J gene, and CDR3 amino acid sequence. Percentage overlap between repertoires was calculated by dividing the number of shared unique clonotypes by the size of the smaller repertoire. Repertoire richness was assessed with RTK rarefaction, the Chao1 estimator, and Recon v2.1 estimates of unobserved clonotypes. Generation probabilities for all TCRbeta clonotypes obtained by the gDNA method from a handful of donors were computed using OLGA. In its TCRdb copy, this immuneACCESS table keeps in-frame sequences only and misses some clones. Where compared with another copy, unresolved V genes explain less than half of these, and the others have no known cause. The V and J calls and the clone size are those of that table, but D and trimming were determined from the DNA. The sample includes more than 2,000,000 clones, with approximately 93% observed a single time. About 0.39% of the sample is taken by the ten largest.

Germline trimming amounts to 6 bases on V and 0 bases on J, with 4 as the count of junction bases outside the gene matches. The CDR3 runs 14 residues from the cysteine to the phenylalanine. Only the CDR3 DNA is retained, 42 bases long and in frame from the first base. The germline V gene supplies CDR1 MNHEY and CDR2 SVGAGI. Comments on this clone: Its antigen is unknown. Base quality data are lacking; no much larger clone is found one base away.

Results and caveats for the whole study, not just this receptor: Based on pairwise subsampling, the degree of clonotype sharing among donors was expected to be affected by sequencing depth. Only blood was sampled, and tissue TCR repertoires likely differ from those in blood. Incomplete sequencing was indicated by rarefaction of sorted-subset datasets, despite the large sequencing depth. Estimated clonotype richness was generally larger for naive than for memory subsets. Because the study included a small number of donors, the genetic and exposure-history diversity represented was limited. Clonotypes shared by all four sorted-subset donors showed higher generation probabilities than non-shared clonotypes. Across four donors, approximately 4.9% of naive CD4, over 3% of naive CD8, 2.3% of memory CD4, and approximately 0.4% of memory CD8 clonotypes were shared.

The chain was built from TRBV6-5 and TRBJ2-7; the junction holds 8 bases that match TRBD2. The source of this sequence is a young man in good health. Some clones in this sample may be carry-over from other donors' samples. Sequenced input: naive CD4+ T cells from PBMCs. The sample's cell subset or site label, in plain terms: CD45RA+ positively selected. The CDR3 reads as follows: CASRYGRDSYEQYF. The sequenced DNA is TGTGCCAGCAGATACGGGAGGGACTCCTACGAGCAGTACTTC.